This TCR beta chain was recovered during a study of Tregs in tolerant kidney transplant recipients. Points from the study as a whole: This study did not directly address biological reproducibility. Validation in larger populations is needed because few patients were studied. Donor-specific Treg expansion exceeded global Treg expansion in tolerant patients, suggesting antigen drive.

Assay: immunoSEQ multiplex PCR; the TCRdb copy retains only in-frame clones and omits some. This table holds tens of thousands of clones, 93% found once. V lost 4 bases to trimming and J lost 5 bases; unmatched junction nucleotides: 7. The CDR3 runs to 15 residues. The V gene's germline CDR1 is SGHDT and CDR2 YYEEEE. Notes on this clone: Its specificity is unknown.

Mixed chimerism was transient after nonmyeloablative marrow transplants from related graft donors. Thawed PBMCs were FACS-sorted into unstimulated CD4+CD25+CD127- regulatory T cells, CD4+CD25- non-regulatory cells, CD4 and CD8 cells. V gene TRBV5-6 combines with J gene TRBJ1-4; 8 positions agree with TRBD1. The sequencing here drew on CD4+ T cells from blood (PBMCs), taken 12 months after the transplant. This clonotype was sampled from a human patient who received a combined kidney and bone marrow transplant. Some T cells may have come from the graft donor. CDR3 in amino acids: CASSPIRTGNEKLFF. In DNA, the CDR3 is TGTGCCAGCAGCCCCATCCGGACAGGGAATGAAAAACTGTTTTTT.